This record looks at one T cell receptor (beta chain) sequence and its context. This clonotype appeared many times. The target of this receptor is not known. The sample holds no much larger clone one base away, and base qualities are not on file. The library came from 5' RACE. Instrument on record: NextSeq 500. The TCR library protocol attached a unique molecular identifier to each TCR cDNA molecule to allow correction of PCR and sequencing errors. In the paper's pipeline: TCR identification, UMI-based error correction and CDR3 extraction were performed with Decombinator tools. TCRs above a frequency of 2 per 1,000, corresponding to the top 1% of the tumor frequency distribution, were defined as expanded. Rényi diversity was computed with the R vegan package after subsampling each repertoire 100 times to 5,000 TCRs. CDR3 similarity networks were built from amino acid triplet string-kernel similarity, connecting CDR3s with pairwise similarity above 0.82. The public reads were reanalyzed by TCRdb: fastp trimming at Q25, MiXCR alignment, in-frame beta chains only. Every distinct CDR3 protein forms one entry, paired with its most common genes and DNA. The V and J calls here are based on TCRdb, not the publication. The sample table holds over 95,000 distinct CDR3 sequences, of which roughly 10% were seen once. The ten largest clones take up approximately 25% of the sample.

This sample is drawn from a study of spatial heterogeneity in lung cancer (dated 2019 in TCRdb). The study in broad terms: Donors were some 70 patients with early-stage, untreated non-small cell lung cancer from the lung TRACERx cohort. Follow-up PBMC samples were sequenced whenever available, with the median time to follow-up being about two years after resection. Beta-chain transcripts were consistently detected in greater numbers than alpha-chain transcripts, which likely reflects a higher abundance of beta-chain transcripts. In the raw uncorrected reads, each unique combination of TCR and UMI appeared more than ten times on average. In non-small cell lung cancer, the study quantitatively compared TCR alpha and beta repertoires across several tumor regions, matched nontumor lung, and blood. The study linked features of the TCR repertoire to counts of nonsynonymous mutations, which were determined by whole-exome sequencing of tumor tissue. Both alpha and beta chains were TCR-sequenced in samples taken at surgery, namely 220 tumor regions, 61 to 65 matched nontumor lung samples and some 53 PBMC samples.

The paper's findings and limits, for the study overall: Confirming at a functional level the hypothesis that regional TCRs recognize regional mutations was considered to require additional single-cell paired TCR alpha and beta sequencing. Ubiquitous expanded tumor TCRs showed up in blood more often at tumor resection than at routine follow-up. Only approximately 13 patients were included in the comparisons of baseline and follow-up blood repertoires.

The time point label, read with the paper, signifies: blood at routine non-recurrence follow-up after resection. TCR sequencing used whole RNA extracted from tumor and nontumor lung tissue, or from cryopreserved PBMC samples, without cell sorting. Patients were selected for TCR sequencing only if sufficient RNA was available from at least two tumor regions. Counted from cysteine to phenylalanine, this CDR3 has 12 amino acids. Just the 36-base CDR3 DNA is kept, in frame starting at base 1. Deletion took 1 base off V and 7 bases off J, with a span of 8 bases between the germline ends. The germline V gene encodes CDR1 SGHNT and CDR2 YYREEE (reference sequence).

This specimen was PBMCs, taken at follow-up. The rearranged chain carries TRBV5-4 and TRBJ1-1, with the D gene uncertain. The TCR sequence derives from a female donor with early-stage non-small cell lung cancer. CDR3 region: CASSLPLGEAFF. In nucleotide form, the sequence is TGTGCCAGCAGCTTGCCATTAGGTGAAGCTTTCTTT.